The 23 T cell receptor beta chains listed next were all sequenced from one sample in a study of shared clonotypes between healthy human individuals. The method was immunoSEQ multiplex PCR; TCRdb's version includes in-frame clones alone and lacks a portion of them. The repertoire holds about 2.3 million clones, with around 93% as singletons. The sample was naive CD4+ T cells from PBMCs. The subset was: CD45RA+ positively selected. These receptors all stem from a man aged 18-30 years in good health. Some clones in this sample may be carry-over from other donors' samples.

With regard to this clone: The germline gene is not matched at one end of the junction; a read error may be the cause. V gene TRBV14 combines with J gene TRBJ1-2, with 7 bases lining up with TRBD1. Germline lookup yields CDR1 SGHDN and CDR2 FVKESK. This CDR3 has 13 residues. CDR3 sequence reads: CASSEDRVHGYTF. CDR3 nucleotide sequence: TGTGCCAGCAGCGAAGACAGGGTCCATGGCTACACCTTC.

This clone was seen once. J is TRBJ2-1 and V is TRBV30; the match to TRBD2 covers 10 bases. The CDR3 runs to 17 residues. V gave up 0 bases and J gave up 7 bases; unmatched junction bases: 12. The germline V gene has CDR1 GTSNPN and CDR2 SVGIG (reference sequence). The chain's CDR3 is CAWSVGSSGSFYNEQFF. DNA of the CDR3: TGTGCCTGGAGTGTAGGCTCTAGCGGGAGCTTCTATAATGAGCAGTTCTTC.

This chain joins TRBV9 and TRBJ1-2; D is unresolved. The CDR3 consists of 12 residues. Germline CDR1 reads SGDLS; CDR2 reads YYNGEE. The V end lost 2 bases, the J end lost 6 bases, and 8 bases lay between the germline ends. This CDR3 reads CASSVGEDGYTF. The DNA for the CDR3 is TGTGCCAGCAGCGTTGGTGAGGATGGCTACACCTTC.

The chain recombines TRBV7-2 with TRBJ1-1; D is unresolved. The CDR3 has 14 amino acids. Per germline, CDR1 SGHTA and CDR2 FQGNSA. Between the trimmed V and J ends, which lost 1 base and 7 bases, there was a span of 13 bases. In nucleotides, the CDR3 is TGTGCCAGCAGCTTAGTGCCTCCGGGTTTTGAAGCTTTCTTT. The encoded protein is CASSLVPPGFEAFF.

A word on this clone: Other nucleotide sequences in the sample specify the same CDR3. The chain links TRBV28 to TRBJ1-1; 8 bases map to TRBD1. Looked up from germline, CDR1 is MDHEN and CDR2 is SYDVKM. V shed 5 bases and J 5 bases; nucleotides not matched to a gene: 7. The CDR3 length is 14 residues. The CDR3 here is CASSLGQGGTEAFF. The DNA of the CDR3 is TGTGCCAGCAGTCTTGGACAGGGTGGGACTGAAGCTTTCTTT.

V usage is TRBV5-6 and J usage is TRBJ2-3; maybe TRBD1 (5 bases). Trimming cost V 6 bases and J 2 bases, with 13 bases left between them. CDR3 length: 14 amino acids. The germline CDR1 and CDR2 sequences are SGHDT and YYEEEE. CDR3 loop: CASTFLTVTDTQYF. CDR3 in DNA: TGTGCCAGCACCTTCTTGACAGTCACAGATACGCAGTATTTT.

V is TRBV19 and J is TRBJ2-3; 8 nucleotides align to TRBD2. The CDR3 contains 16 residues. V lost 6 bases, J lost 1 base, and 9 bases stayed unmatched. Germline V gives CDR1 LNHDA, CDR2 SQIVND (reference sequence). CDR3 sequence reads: CASSPTSGARTDTQYF. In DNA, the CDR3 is TGTGCCAGTAGCCCCACTAGCGGAGCTCGCACAGATACGCAGTATTTT. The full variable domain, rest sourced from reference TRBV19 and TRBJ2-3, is DGGITQSPKYLFRKEGQNVTLSCEQNLNHDAMYWYRQDPGQGLRLIYYSQIVNDFQKGDIAEGYSVSREKKESFPLTVTSAQKNPTAFYLCASSPTSGARTDTQYFGPGTRLTVL.

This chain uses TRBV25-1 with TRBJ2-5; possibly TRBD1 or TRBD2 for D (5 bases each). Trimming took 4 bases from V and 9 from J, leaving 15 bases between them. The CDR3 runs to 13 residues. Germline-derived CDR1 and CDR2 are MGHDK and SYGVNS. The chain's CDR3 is CASSAASGTPQYF. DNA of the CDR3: TGTGCCAGCAGTGCCGCCTCCGGGACCCCCCAGTACTTC.

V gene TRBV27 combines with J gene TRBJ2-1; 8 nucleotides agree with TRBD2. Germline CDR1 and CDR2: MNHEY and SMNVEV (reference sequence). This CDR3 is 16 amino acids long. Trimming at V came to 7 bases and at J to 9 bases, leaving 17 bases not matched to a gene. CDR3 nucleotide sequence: TGTGCCAGCACCCCCCCCAATTCCGGGAGGGCCGGTGAGCAGTTCTTC. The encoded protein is CASTPPNSGRAGEQFF.

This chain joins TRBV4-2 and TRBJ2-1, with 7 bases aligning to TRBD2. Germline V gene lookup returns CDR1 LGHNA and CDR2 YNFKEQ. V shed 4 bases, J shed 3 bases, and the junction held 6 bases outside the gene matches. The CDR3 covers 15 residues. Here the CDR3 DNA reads TGTGCCAGCAGCCGACAACGGGACTACTACAATGAGCAGTTCTTC. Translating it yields CASSRQRDYYNEQFF.

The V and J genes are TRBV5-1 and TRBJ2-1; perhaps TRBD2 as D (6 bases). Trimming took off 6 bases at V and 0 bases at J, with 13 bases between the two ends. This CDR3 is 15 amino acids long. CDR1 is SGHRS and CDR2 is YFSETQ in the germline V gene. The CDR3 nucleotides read TGCGCCAGCATTGGAGGGACGAGCTCCTACAATGAGCAGTTCTTC. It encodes CASIGGTSSYNEQFF.

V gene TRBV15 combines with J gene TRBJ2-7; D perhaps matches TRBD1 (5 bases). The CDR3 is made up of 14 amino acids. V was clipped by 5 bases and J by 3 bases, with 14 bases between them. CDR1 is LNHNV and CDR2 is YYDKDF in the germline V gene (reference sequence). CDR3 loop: CATSLSQEYYEQYF. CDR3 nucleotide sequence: TGTGCCACCAGCCTGTCACAGGAGTACTACGAGCAGTACTTC.

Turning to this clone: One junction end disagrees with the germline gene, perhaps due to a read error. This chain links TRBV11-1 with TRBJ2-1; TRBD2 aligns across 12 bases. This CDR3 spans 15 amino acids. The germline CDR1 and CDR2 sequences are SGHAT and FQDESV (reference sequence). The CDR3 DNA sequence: TGTGCCAGCAGCATAGCGGGACTAGCGGGCATTGAGCAGTTCTTC. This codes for CASSIAGLAGIEQFF.

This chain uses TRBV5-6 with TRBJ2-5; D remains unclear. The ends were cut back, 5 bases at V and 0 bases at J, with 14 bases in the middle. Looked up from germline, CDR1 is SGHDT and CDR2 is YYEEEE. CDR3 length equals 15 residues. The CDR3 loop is CASSGSRVYQETQYF. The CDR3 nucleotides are TGTGCCAGCAGTGGTAGCAGAGTCTACCAAGAGACCCAGTACTTC.

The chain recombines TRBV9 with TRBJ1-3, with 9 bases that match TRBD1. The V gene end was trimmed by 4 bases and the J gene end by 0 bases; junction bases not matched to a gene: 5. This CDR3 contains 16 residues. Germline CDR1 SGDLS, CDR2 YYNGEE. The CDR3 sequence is CASSPQGASSGNTIYF. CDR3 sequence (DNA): TGTGCCAGCAGCCCACAGGGGGCTTCCTCTGGAAACACCATATATTTT.

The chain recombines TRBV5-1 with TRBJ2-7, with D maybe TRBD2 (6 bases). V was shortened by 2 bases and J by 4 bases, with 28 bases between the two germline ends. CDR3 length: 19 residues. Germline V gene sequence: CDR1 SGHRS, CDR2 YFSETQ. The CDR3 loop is CASSFRSTGTPPSPYEQYF. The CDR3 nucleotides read TGCGCCAGCAGCTTCCGATCAACCGGGACTCCGCCTTCCCCTTACGAGCAGTACTTC.

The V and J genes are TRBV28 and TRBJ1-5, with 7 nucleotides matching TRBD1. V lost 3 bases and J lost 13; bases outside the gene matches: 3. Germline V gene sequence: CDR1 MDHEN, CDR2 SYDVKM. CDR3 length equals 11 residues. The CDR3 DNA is TGTGCCAGCAGTTTCAAGGGACAGCAGCATTTT. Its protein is CASSFKGQQHF. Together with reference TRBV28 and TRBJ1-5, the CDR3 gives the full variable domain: DVKVTQSSRYLVKRTGEKVFLECVQDMDHENMFWYRQDPGLGLRLIYFSYDVKMKEKGDIPEGYSVSREKKERFSLILESASTNQTSMYLCASSFKGQQHFGDGTRLSIL.

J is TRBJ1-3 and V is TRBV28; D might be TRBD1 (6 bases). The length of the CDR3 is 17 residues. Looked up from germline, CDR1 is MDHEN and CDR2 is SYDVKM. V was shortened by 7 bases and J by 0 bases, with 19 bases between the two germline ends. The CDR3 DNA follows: TGTGCCAGCACCGCGGGTGGAGGGGGTCCCTCTGGAAACACCATATATTTT. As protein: CASTAGGGGPSGNTIYF.

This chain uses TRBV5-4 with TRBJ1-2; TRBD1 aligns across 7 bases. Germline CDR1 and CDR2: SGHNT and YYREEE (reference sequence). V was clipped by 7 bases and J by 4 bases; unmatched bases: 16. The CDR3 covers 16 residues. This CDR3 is CASRIGTSRDSYGYTF. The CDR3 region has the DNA TGTGCCAGCCGAATAGGTACGAGCAGGGACAGCTATGGCTACACCTTC.

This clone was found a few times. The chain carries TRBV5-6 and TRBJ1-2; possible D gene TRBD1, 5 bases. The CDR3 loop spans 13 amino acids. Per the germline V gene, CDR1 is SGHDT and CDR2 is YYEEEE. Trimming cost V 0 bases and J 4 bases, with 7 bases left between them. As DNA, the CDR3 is TGTGCCAGCAGCTTGGGACAGCGCTATGGCTACACCTTC. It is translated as CASSLGQRYGYTF.

CDR3 coding DNA: TGCGCCAGCAGACTTTTGGGGACAGCCGATACGCAGTATTTT. Its translation: CASRLLGTADTQYF. The J gene is TRBJ2-3, the V gene TRBV5-1, with 7 bases identical to TRBD1. V shed 5 bases and J 6 bases; nucleotides not matched to a gene: 9. CDR1 is SGHRS and CDR2 is YFSETQ in the germline V gene. CDR3 length: 14 amino acids.

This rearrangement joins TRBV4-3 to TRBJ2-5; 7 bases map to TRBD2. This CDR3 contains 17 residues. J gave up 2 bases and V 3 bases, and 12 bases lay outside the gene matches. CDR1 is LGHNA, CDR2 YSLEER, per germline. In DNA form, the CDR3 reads TGCGCCAGCAGCCAGCGGGGGAGTCTACGGCTACAAGAGACCCAGTACTTC. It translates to CASSQRGSLRLQETQYF.

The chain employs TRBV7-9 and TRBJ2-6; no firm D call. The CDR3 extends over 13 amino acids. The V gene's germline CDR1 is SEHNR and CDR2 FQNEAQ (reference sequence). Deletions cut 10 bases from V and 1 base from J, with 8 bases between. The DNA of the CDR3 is TGTGCCACCTTGGGTTCTGGGGCCAACGTCCTGACTTTC. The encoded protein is CATLGSGANVLTF.